The present T cell receptor (beta chain) was sequenced within a study of cytomegalovirus exposure and HLA in healthy donors (dated 2017 in TCRdb). Background for the entire study: An earlier analysis of 587 of the donors reported 276 Gb of sequence data and around 100 million unique TCR beta sequences obtained from about 170 million T cells. Rather than using new phenotypic data, the later analysis identified candidate immune exposures from TCR beta sequences and from how often those sequences occurred across donors. To predict cytomegalovirus infection status, the study brought together high-throughput TCR immunosequencing, statistical association of individual TCRs with disease status, and machine learning. All discovery cohort repertoires had been generated on a single sequencing platform. In an earlier analysis of 500 to 650 of the donors, high-throughput TCR beta sequencing was used to judge whether each TCR beta V gene segment behaved as functional or pseudogenic. Class I and class II HLA loci were covered by the typing at four-digit resolution. The study profiled the T cell repertoires of approximately 700 subjects by immunosequencing and related them to cytomegalovirus serostatus. Of the roughly 400 genotyped donors, about 84% fell in the genetic ancestry cluster associated with self-reported Caucasian donors. A later analysis re-examined previously published TCR beta repertoires from more than 650 donors and added high-resolution HLA genotyping to investigate patterns of TCR occurrence. About 310 gigabases of sequencing data and approximately 85 million unique TCR sequences were included in an early release covering roughly 600 HLA-typed donors. The study was designed to test whether signatures of past pathogen exposure could be identified by cataloging public T cell receptors. Genome-wide SNP genotypes for about 60% of the 666 donors were used in a later genetic analysis, which treated that subset as a discovery cohort. Besides the first cohort of approximately 670 subjects, a separate validation cohort made up of over 100 different subjects was used. Among several hundred genotyped donors of the cohort, an average of roughly 230,000 unique TCR beta nucleotide sequences was sequenced per donor, of which about 19% were non-productive. Because of strong linkage in the cohort, five DR-DQ haplotypes were treated as single units for association and clustering. Donor age, sex, ethnicity and CMV serostatus were compiled together with the repertoire data. The number of typed donors differed by locus: about 620-630 for A, B, C, DRB1 and DQB1; 500 to 550 for DQA1; roughly 600 for DPA1; and about 470 for DPB1. Overall results and qualifications from the work: A further reported finding was that TCR beta sequences accurately predicted the HLA-A and HLA-B alleles for most subjects in the first cohort. According to a later analysis, most CMV-associated TCR beta chains appeared to be HLA-restricted, and the HLA associations seemed to be driven largely by CMV exposure. The cohort was sequenced for TCR beta chains only, and without alpha or paired-chain data the features that could be detected were limited. The classifier was reported to diagnose cytomegalovirus status with high specificity and sensitivity in both the original and validation cohorts. In a later analysis, HLA-associated TCR beta chains were found to be more clonally expanded and to have lower generation probabilities than equally common non-associated chains. An association between a missense DCLRE1C variant and V-gene and J-gene trimming of TCR beta chains was found in a later genetic analysis and replicated in an independent cohort. Several of the top co-occurrence clusters appeared to be linked to parvovirus B19, influenza, CMV and Epstein-Barr virus, according to a later analysis. The only immune exposure information available for the cohort was CMV serostatus. Across donors, most TCR sequences were observed very rarely, whereas some public TCRs were present in many individuals. Linkage disequilibrium might explain the correlated functional status among segregating V segments, but an unknown experimental factor could not be ruled out. Roughly uniform sequencing depth across donors was assumed in presence/absence analyses, although this assumption may not hold. The authors suggested that the approach could potentially be generalized to other disease states and immunological phenotypes. In an earlier analysis of under 600 of the donors, most TCR beta V segments were observed in productive rearrangements about 87% or about 30% of the time, broadly matching IMGT annotations. Because HLA typing was unavailable for some donors at each locus, only the typed subset was used in association tests. The earlier analysis of some 540 of the donors excluded approximately 17 rarely observed V segments, including chromosome 9 orphons, because counts were too low. A later genetic analysis reported fewer N-insertions in productive TCRs among donors in an Asian-associated ancestry cluster than the roughly 640-donor mean. In vitro tests confirmed that a few of the cytomegalovirus-associated TCR beta chains recognize cytomegalovirus antigens. A total of about 150 TCR beta chains were listed by the study as associated with cytomegalovirus. Because the 87-base-pair reads could not distinguish some IMGT-functional V segments, including TRBV6-2 and TRBV6-3, those segments were excluded. The sequencing pipeline was judged likely to have produced a cluster of highly shared sequence variants as a technical artifact. In a later analysis, some 18,000 TCR beta sequences were associated with specific HLA alleles at a false discovery rate of 0.05. According to a later analysis, TCR association rates differed among HLA loci, with DRB1 alleles showing the most associated TCRs and HLA-C alleles showing the fewest. Assigning TCR associations to individual alleles was difficult when HLA alleles, especially DR and DQ, strongly co-occurred.

The CDR3, cysteine through phenylalanine, is 15 amino acids long. This entry keeps only the CDR3 DNA: 45 bases, framed from base 1. V is clipped by 3 bases and J by 0 bases, and the sequence between their germline boundaries is 9 bases long. For CDR1 and CDR2, the germline V gene lists ENHRY and SYGVKD. The library was prepared using the immunoSEQ multiplex PCR assay. A mixture of 60 forward primers for TCR Vbeta segments and 13 reverse primers for TCR Jbeta segments was used in the multiplex PCR. A multiplex PCR assay on genomic DNA amplified the CDR3 region of rearranged TCR beta genes. The Illumina HiSeq System was used to sequence the amplified TCR beta libraries as 87-base-pair reads. The published analysis was carried out like this. A later analysis tallied some 79 million unique TCR beta chains across the 600 to 700 repertoires, and around 10 million of those chains were shared by two or more donors. To remove PCR and sequencing errors, raw reads were error-corrected and collapsed into unique sequences using a nearest-neighbor algorithm that merged closely related sequences. V, D and J gene segments were assigned by aligning CDR3 sequences to IMGT reference sequences. For a sequence to be retained, at least a six-nucleotide match to both a V gene segment and a J gene segment was required. Rearrangements were called productive when the CDR3 lacked stop codons and stayed in frame with V and J; all others were non-productive. CDR3 was defined according to IMGT convention as the region running from the second conserved V-encoded cysteine to the conserved J-encoded phenylalanine. The earlier analysis of fewer than 750 of the donors excluded sequences that lacked an unambiguous match to a single V gene segment. An earlier analysis of 587 of the donors classified V segments as functional when productive rearrangements were above 56.7% and as segregating when the standard deviation between donors was above 5%. A statistical classification framework was developed to diagnose cytomegalovirus status using the catalog of TCR beta chain sequences. In a later analysis, V and J genes were assigned by comparing TCR nucleotide sequences against IMGT/GENE-DB human TR gene sequences. The TCRdist pipeline was used in a later analysis to assign CDR3 sequences and most-parsimonious VDJ recombination scenarios. In a later analysis, each TCR beta chain was defined by its CDR3 amino acid sequence together with its V-gene family, and reads lacking a unique V-gene family were excluded. As a way to deal with suspected cross-contamination and a sequencing artifact, a later analysis dropped 450 to 700 nucleotide sequences that were highly shared and had low generation probability. In a later analysis, a clonal expansion index for each public chain was calculated from normalized within-repertoire ranks of inferred template counts. In a later analysis, generation probabilities were computed using a VDJ recombination model fitted to out-of-frame rearrangements, and the results were checked against IGoR. A later analysis scored TCR-TCR, TCR-HLA and TCR-CMV co-occurrence with hypergeometric tests, applying a repertoire-size bias correction to TCR pairs. A later analysis estimated false discovery rates by permuting HLA or CMV assignments 20 times. A later analysis grouped co-occurring TCRs with DBSCAN, adding TCRdist sequence similarity when clustering within HLA-allele-positive subsets. Repertoires with fewer than 30,000 or more than 120,000 public chains were left out of co-occurrence clustering, as were a handful of repertoires with anomalous nucleotide sharing. As stored in TCRdb, this immuneACCESS dataset retains in-frame rearrangements with V and J assigned. A fraction of the clones does not appear; measured against another copy, unresolved V genes explain less than half of the discrepancy, and the remainder lacks a known reason. That table gives V, J and clone size, and the DNA gave D and trimming. For this sample there are over 55,000 clones; around 85% appear just once. 1.7% of the sample comes from the top ten.

The cohort consisted of some 670 healthy bone marrow donors. Cohort members were all nominally healthy when sampled, although unrecorded immune exposures were likely present. The donor was CMV seronegative and was included in the group of a few hundred seronegative cohort members. A peripheral blood sample was collected from each donor, and TCR beta sequencing was performed on peripheral blood mononuclear cells. The Qiagen DNeasy Blood Extraction Kit was used to extract genomic DNA from the blood cell samples. On this clone: The antigen this receptor binds is unknown. No base-level quality is on record; no much larger clone is a single base apart.

This TCR derives from a man aged 40-49 years in good health and CMV-seronegative. Sequences were obtained from PBMCs. The chain uses TRBV10-3 and TRBJ1-3; no D segment can be confidently identified. The DNA sequence is as follows: TGTGCCATCAGTGATGCCCCCTACTCTGGAAACACCATATATTTT. It specifies CAISDAPYSGNTIYF.